What follows are 22 T cell receptor beta chains derived from one specimen sequenced in a study of CXCR3-negative and CXCR3-positive naive CD8 T cells. It was by 5' RACE with UMI labels that the TRB cDNA libraries were prepared. Each CDR3 protein gets one entry in TCRdb, which reprocessed the 5' RACE reads and gives no DNA. The sample data list roughly 40,000 distinct CDR3 sequences. The sequenced sample consisted of naive CXCR3- CD8+ T cells from blood. Subset given: CD45RO-CCR7+CD27+CD95- naive CD8+ T cells lacking CXCR3 (TNR3-). Receptors originate from a human donor in good health. Some clones in this sample may be carry-over from other donors' samples.

This clonotype ranks as medium-sized in terms of frequency. The chain employs TRBV7-6 and TRBJ2-2; there is no DNA to check the TCRdb D call of TRBD1. The CDR3 sequence is 18 residues long. Germline V gene data show CDR1 as SGHVS and CDR2 as FNYEAQ. The CDR3: CASSLISAWQGVTGELFF.

This sequence joins TRBV6-2 or TRBV6-3 and TRBJ2-1; TCRdb's D gene call, TRBD1, goes unchecked for lack of DNA. The CDR3 length is 13 residues. The germline gives CDR1 MNHEY, CDR2 SVGEGT. The CDR3 spells CASHPGGGSEQFF.

This CDR3 is CASSQEHRTNYGYTF. This rearrangement joins TRBV4-3 to TRBJ1-2. CDR3 length equals 15 residues. Germline loops: CDR1 LGHNA, CDR2 YSLEER.

This chain connects TRBV6-4 to TRBJ2-2. The germline V gene has CDR1 MRHNA and CDR2 SNTAGT. The CDR3 has 14 residues. CDR3 protein: CASSESTHTGELFF.

The chain carries TRBV20-1 and TRBJ2-1; with no DNA, the TCRdb D assignment of TRBD2 cannot be verified. The V gene's germline CDR1 is DFQATT and CDR2 SNEGSKA (reference sequence). The CDR3 has 15 residues. This CDR3 is CSARALGRGYGEQFF.

CDR3 protein: CSVVTEVSYNEQFF. This rearrangement joins TRBV29-1 to TRBJ2-1. Germline values: CDR1 SQVTM, CDR2 ANQGSEA. The CDR3 loop spans 14 amino acids.

The chain links TRBV12-3 or TRBV12-4 to TRBJ2-7; TCRdb selects TRBD2, and the lack of DNA leaves this call unchecked. The CDR3 has 15 amino acids. CDR3 sequence reads: CASSLGGGLTYEQYF.

The rearrangement links TRBV6-6 to TRBJ2-7; TCRdb designates TRBD2, a call that cannot be tested without DNA. The CDR3 sequence is 17 residues long. Germline values: CDR1 MNHNY, CDR2 SVGAGI (reference sequence). The CDR3: CASSYGRNYGAGGEQYF.

J is TRBJ2-1 and V is TRBV7-2. Germline V lookup: CDR1 SGHTA, CDR2 FQGNSA. There are 14 residues in the CDR3. CDR3 loop: CASSNKSSYNEQFF.

The chain has TRBV7-9 and TRBJ2-5. Germline CDR1 and CDR2: SEHNR and FQNEAQ (reference sequence). The CDR3 has 15 amino acids. CDR3 sequence reads: CASSLRQALIETQYF.

This clonotype is called medium-sized based on its frequency. The rearrangement joins TRBV7-9 to TRBJ2-7; no DNA is available, so the TRBD1 call from TCRdb remains unchecked. CDR1 and CDR2 from the germline V gene are SEHNR and FQNEAQ (reference sequence). This CDR3 region has 13 residues. CDR3 loop: CASSLQGDYEQYF.

The CDR3 here is CASSLRSGGSYNEQFF. This chain uses TRBV11-1 with TRBJ2-1; TCRdb lists TRBD2, though no DNA is available to test this call. The germline CDR1 and CDR2 sequences are SGHAT and FQDESV (reference sequence). CDR3 length: 16 amino acids.

The gene calls are TRBV28 and TRBJ2-7; TCRdb's D call, TRBD1, is unchecked because there is no DNA. Germline V gene data show CDR1 as MDHEN and CDR2 as SYDVKM. CDR3 size: 14 residues. The CDR3: CASSSWDRTYEQYF.

The V and J genes are TRBV7-2 and TRBJ1-1; TCRdb gives TRBD1 as the D gene, but with no DNA this cannot be confirmed. The CDR3 runs to 17 residues. Germline-derived CDR1 and CDR2 are SGHTA and FQGNSA. The chain's CDR3 is CASSSGPIRRVNTEAFF.

The gene calls are TRBV28 and TRBJ2-7; TCRdb designates TRBD1, a call that cannot be tested without DNA. This CDR3 spans 13 amino acids. Germline V gene lookup returns CDR1 MDHEN and CDR2 SYDVKM. The CDR3 sequence: CATTTGVAYEQYF.

V gene TRBV7-8 combines with J gene TRBJ2-1; the TRBD1 assignment by TCRdb is unverifiable without DNA. CDR1 is SGHVS, CDR2 FQNEAQ, per germline. This CDR3 region has 15 residues. The chain's CDR3 is CASSLGAGVNNEQFF.

The rearrangement uses TRBV11-1 and TRBJ2-3; lacking DNA, the TRBD1 call made by TCRdb goes unchecked. The CDR3 covers 17 residues. Per germline, CDR1 SGHAT and CDR2 FQDESV (reference sequence). CDR3 amino acids: CASSPPIPGPGTDTQYF.

The chain employs TRBV20-1 and TRBJ2-3; TCRdb calls TRBD2, which cannot be checked without DNA. Per germline, CDR1 DFQATT and CDR2 SNEGSKA (reference sequence). This CDR3 comprises 15 residues. The CDR3 is CSARAGPLYTDTQYF.

This chain's CDR3 is CASSRPKWGGEAFF. The rearrangement links TRBV12-3 or TRBV12-4 to TRBJ1-1; the D call from TCRdb, TRBD1, cannot be confirmed without DNA. This CDR3 has 14 residues.

The V gene is TRBV6-6, the J gene TRBJ2-1; TCRdb outputs TRBD1, but without DNA this stays unchecked. Germline V lookup: CDR1 MNHNY, CDR2 SVGAGI (reference sequence). The CDR3 sequence is 17 residues long. This chain's CDR3 is CASSYGQGANGYNEQFF.

V and J are TRBV20-1 and TRBJ2-1. CDR1 and CDR2 (germline): DFQATT, SNEGSKA (reference sequence). The CDR3 extends over 13 amino acids. The CDR3 protein is CSARDGLLDEQFF.

The CDR3 loop reads CASTLWKQANTEAFF. The chain has TRBV28 and TRBJ1-1. The CDR3 loop spans 15 amino acids. Germline CDR1 and CDR2: MDHEN and SYDVKM.